Listed below are T cell receptor beta chains from one sample, sequenced in a study of OX40 agonist ivuxolimab in advanced cancers. The method was immunoSEQ multiplex PCR; TCRdb's version includes in-frame clones alone and lacks a portion of them. The table shows more than 20,000 clones, with more than 75% occurring only once. The sequencing here drew on CD4+ or CD8+ T cells sorted from blood, taken in a trial of the OX40 agonist ivuxolimab. The receptor set was obtained from an adult with an advanced solid tumor such as melanoma, head and neck, liver or kidney cancer. The CDR3 runs from the conserved cysteine through the conserved F or W. The D gene is left open where the match is weak. Rows give clone size only sometimes, using once, few, many, or a class for an expanded clone.

DNA: TGTGCCAGCAGCTTAACGGAAACAGGGTTGAGCACTGAAGCTTTCTTT
CDR3: CASSLTETGLSTEAFF
J: TRBJ1-1
D: .
length: 16
V: TRBV7-2
size: .

DNA: TGCGCCAGCAGCCGGCCCTATAATTCACCCCTCCACTTT
CDR3: CASSRPYNSPLHF
J: TRBJ1-6
D: .
length: 13
V: TRBV4-1
size: .

DNA: TGTGCCAGTAGTATCATGGATCCCACAGATACGCAGTATTTT
CDR3: CASSIMDPTDTQYF
J: TRBJ2-3
D: .
length: 14
V: TRBV19
size: .

DNA: TGCGCCAGCGGGCCCCAGGGGGGCACTGAAGCTTTCTTT
CDR3: CASGPQGGTEAFF
J: TRBJ1-1
D: TRBD1
length: 13
V: TRBV5-1
size: .

DNA: TGTGCCAGCAGCTTAGGTGGACAACTTGAAGTTTTCTTT
CDR3: CASSLGGQLEVFF
J: TRBJ1-1
D: .
length: 13
V: TRBV7-6
size: once

DNA: TGTGCCAGCAGCTTAGATCTGGGAGGACACCCAGCCGCCAACGAGCAGTACTTC
CDR3: CASSLDLGGHPAANEQYF
J: TRBJ2-7
D: .
length: 18
V: TRBV11-2
size: .

DNA: TGTGCCTGGAGTGCCGGTGGCTACGAGCAGTACTTC
CDR3: CAWSAGGYEQYF
J: TRBJ2-7
D: .
length: 12
V: TRBV30
size: .

DNA: TGTGCCAGCAGCCTAGGACAGGGAGGTATCTACGAGCAGTACTTC
CDR3: CASSLGQGGIYEQYF
J: TRBJ2-7
D: TRBD1
length: 15
V: TRBV7-9
size: .

DNA: TGTGCCAGCAGTGGGGGACTAGCGGGGGGCCGCCGGAAGACAGATACGCAGTATTTT
CDR3: CASSGGLAGGRRKTDTQYF
J: TRBJ2-3
D: TRBD2
length: 19
V: TRBV28
size: .

DNA: TGCGCCAGCAGCACGACAGGGTTCACTGAAGCTTTCTTT
CDR3: CASSTTGFTEAFF
J: TRBJ1-1
D: TRBD1
length: 13
V: TRBV5-1
size: .

DNA: TGTGCCAGCAGCTTCGGGGGGGCAGGCTATGGCTACACCTTC
CDR3: CASSFGGAGYGYTF
J: TRBJ1-2
D: .
length: 14
V: TRBV5-4
size: .

DNA: TGCGCCAGCAGCTCCGGGACTAGCGGATACTACGAGCAGTACTTC
CDR3: CASSSGTSGYYEQYF
J: TRBJ2-7
D: TRBD2
length: 15
V: TRBV5-1
size: .

DNA: TGTGCCAGTAGTGAACAGGGTGGCGAGCAGTTCTTC
CDR3: CASSEQGGEQFF
J: TRBJ2-1
D: .
length: 12
V: TRBV19
size: .

DNA: TGTGCCAGCAGTTACTTCGGACAAAACGCTGAAGCTTTCTTT
CDR3: CASSYFGQNAEAFF
J: TRBJ1-1
D: .
length: 14
V: TRBV6-6
size: medium-sized

DNA: TGTGCCAGCTCACCATCGACAGGGGCCTATGGCTACACCTTC
CDR3: CASSPSTGAYGYTF
J: TRBJ1-2
D: TRBD1
length: 14
V: TRBV18
size: .

DNA: TGTGCCAGCAGTGAACCCATTTGGCATGGGGTGAACACTGAAGCTTTCTTT
CDR3: CASSEPIWHGVNTEAFF
J: TRBJ1-1
D: .
length: 17
V: TRBV6-1
size: .

DNA: TGTGCCAGCAGTTTTAGGGGACTAGTGGACACCGGGGAGCTGTTTTTT
CDR3: CASSFRGLVDTGELFF
J: TRBJ2-2
D: TRBD2
length: 16
V: TRBV27
size: .

DNA: TGTGCCAGCAGTTTCTCTAGCGGGGAACTTAGGGGTGAGCAGTTCTTC
CDR3: CASSFSSGELRGEQFF
J: TRBJ2-1
D: TRBD2
length: 16
V: TRBV27
size: .

DNA: TGTGCCAGCAGCTACCAGACAGGGGGATCCTACAATGAGCAGTTCTTC
CDR3: CASSYQTGGSYNEQFF
J: TRBJ2-1
D: TRBD1
length: 16
V: TRBV7-9
size: .

DNA: TGTGCCAGCAGTTTAAGGTGGGGGAACGAGCAGTACTTC
CDR3: CASSLRWGNEQYF
J: TRBJ2-7
D: .
length: 13
V: TRBV27
size: once

DNA: TGTGCCAGCAGTGACAGGGGTGACACAGATACGCAGTATTTT
CDR3: CASSDRGDTDTQYF
J: TRBJ2-3
D: TRBD1
length: 14
V: TRBV6-6
size: .

DNA: TGTGCCAGCAGCTCAGGGTTTCAAAAGCCCCAGCATTTT
CDR3: CASSSGFQKPQHF
J: TRBJ1-5
D: .
length: 13
V: TRBV28
size: .

DNA: TGTGCCAGCTCCGACGGGTGGCAGCAGTTCTTC
CDR3: CASSDGWQQFF
J: TRBJ2-1
D: .
length: 11
V: TRBV18
size: .

DNA: TGTGCCAGGAGCCCAGGGAGAACAAGGGACCACTACGAGCAGTACTTC
CDR3: CARSPGRTRDHYEQYF
J: TRBJ2-7
D: .
length: 16
V: TRBV27
size: .

DNA: TGCGCCAGCAGCTTGGTTTTGGTCAGCAATCAGCCCCAGCATTTT
CDR3: CASSLVLVSNQPQHF
J: TRBJ1-5
D: .
length: 15
V: TRBV5-1
size: few

DNA: TGTGCCAGCAGCTTAGCTCCGAGTGCCGGCTCACCCCTCCACTTT
CDR3: CASSLAPSAGSPLHF
J: TRBJ1-6
D: .
length: 15
V: TRBV7-7
size: few

DNA: TGTGCCAGCAGCGCAGGGACATCTAGCACAGATACGCAGTATTTT
CDR3: CASSAGTSSTDTQYF
J: TRBJ2-3
D: .
length: 15
V: TRBV7-2
size: .

DNA: TGTGCCAGTAGTATAGATCTGGGATACACTGAAGCTTTCTTT
CDR3: CASSIDLGYTEAFF
J: TRBJ1-1
D: .
length: 14
V: TRBV19
size: .

DNA: TGTGCCAGCAGTTCAGGGGGCCTAAATTATGGCTACACCTTC
CDR3: CASSSGGLNYGYTF
J: TRBJ1-2
D: TRBD1
length: 14
V: TRBV27
size: .

DNA: TGCGCCAGCAGCCCGAATAGCGGGGGGGCTGAAGAGACCCAGTACTTC
CDR3: CASSPNSGGAEETQYF
J: TRBJ2-5
D: TRBD2
length: 16
V: TRBV4-1
size: .

DNA: TGTGCCAGTAGCAACAGGGAAGTTTCTAACTATGGCTACACCTTC
CDR3: CASSNREVSNYGYTF
J: TRBJ1-2
D: .
length: 15
V: TRBV19
size: .

DNA: TGTGCCACCAGTGATTGGCGTCGGAACACTGAAGCTTTCTTT
CDR3: CATSDWRRNTEAFF
J: TRBJ1-1
D: .
length: 14
V: TRBV15
size: .

DNA: TGCAGCGTTGTTGGATTAGGGGGGAGGGGCGCGTCCACAGATACGCAGTATTTT
CDR3: CSVVGLGGRGASTDTQYF
J: TRBJ2-3
D: .
length: 18
V: TRBV29-1
size: .

DNA: TGTGCCAGCAGCTTGCGTGGGGCTGGCTACACCTTC
CDR3: CASSLRGAGYTF
J: TRBJ1-2
D: .
length: 12
V: TRBV5-8
size: .

DNA: TGTGCCAGCAGCTTGGGGACAGACTTGAACACTGAAGCTTTCTTT
CDR3: CASSLGTDLNTEAFF
J: TRBJ1-1
D: TRBD1
length: 15
V: TRBV7-6
size: .

DNA: TGTGCCAGCTCACCCTGGGACAGCGTTAGCACAGATACGCAGTATTTT
CDR3: CASSPWDSVSTDTQYF
J: TRBJ2-3
D: TRBD1
length: 16
V: TRBV18
size: few

DNA: TGTGCCAGCAGTTTATTGGGGAGGCCTAATTCACCCCTCCACTTT
CDR3: CASSLLGRPNSPLHF
J: TRBJ1-6
D: .
length: 15
V: TRBV27
size: .

DNA: TGTGCCAGCAGTGACCCGGGACTCGAAAAACTGTTTTTT
CDR3: CASSDPGLEKLFF
J: TRBJ1-4
D: .
length: 13
V: TRBV28
size: .

DNA: TGTGCCAGCAGCTCGGGACAGGGGGAATGGAAGACCCAGTACTTC
CDR3: CASSSGQGEWKTQYF
J: TRBJ2-5
D: TRBD1
length: 15
V: TRBV7-9
size: .

DNA: TGTGCCAGCAGCAAAGGAGGACAAACAGGGGGCTCCACCGGGGAGCTGTTTTTT
CDR3: CASSKGGQTGGSTGELFF
J: TRBJ2-2
D: .
length: 18
V: TRBV21-1
size: .

DNA: TGTGCCAGCAGCTACCGGGACAGACAAGAGACCCAGTACTTC
CDR3: CASSYRDRQETQYF
J: TRBJ2-5
D: TRBD1
length: 14
V: TRBV13
size: .

DNA: TGTGCCAGCAGTTACGGGCGGCCCTACGAGCAGTACTTC
CDR3: CASSYGRPYEQYF
J: TRBJ2-7
D: .
length: 13
V: TRBV7-8
size: few

DNA: TGTGCCAGCAGTTACGCGGGACAGGGGAATGAAAAACTGTTTTTT
CDR3: CASSYAGQGNEKLFF
J: TRBJ1-4
D: TRBD1
length: 15
V: TRBV6-5
size: .

DNA: TGTGCCAGCAGCCCAGATACCAAAGAGACCCAGTACTTC
CDR3: CASSPDTKETQYF
J: TRBJ2-5
D: .
length: 13
V: TRBV11-1
size: .

DNA: TGTGCCAGCAGCTTAGAAGGCGGCCCCACCCCGTGGACGCAGTATTTT
CDR3: CASSLEGGPTPWTQYF
J: TRBJ2-3
D: .
length: 16
V: TRBV7-9
size: few

DNA: TGTGCCAGCAGCGATCCCGGACTAGCGGGGGAACAGTACCAAGAGACCCAGTACTTC
CDR3: CASSDPGLAGEQYQETQYF
J: TRBJ2-5
D: TRBD2
length: 19
V: TRBV7-9
size: .